The source of this T cell receptor (beta chain) is a study of CD4+ T cells in melanoma. Overall study results and limits: A reported correlation linked neoantigen-specific CD4+ T cells to CD8+, macrophage and B cell function.

The germline CDR1 and CDR2 sequences are MNHEY and SMNVEV (reference sequence). The CDR3 length is 15 residues. V dropped 4 bases and J dropped 5; count of bases not matched to a gene: 8. A note on this clone: Its antigen remains unidentified.

Sequencing was performed with immunoSEQ multiplex PCR; in TCRdb, only in-frame clones are kept and a portion is missing. The sample contains about 55,000 clones, about 72% of which appear only once. The rearrangement uses TRBV27 and TRBJ1-2; 9 nucleotides line up with TRBD1. Sequenced sample: tumor tissue. The source is a human donor with melanoma. The CDR3 region is CASSSGTGLSYGYTF. The CDR3, as DNA: TGTGCCAGCAGTTCCGGGACAGGGCTTTCGTATGGCTACACCTTC.